Described below is a single TCR beta chain sequence and its context. Repertoires were generated with immunoSEQ multiplex PCR, while TCRdb's copy carries only in-frame clones and drops some. This sample has around 43,000 clones, with roughly 90% found just once. Germline CDR1 PRHDT, CDR2 FYEKMQ (reference sequence). Trimming pared 5 bases from V and 2 bases from J, leaving 20 bases between. The CDR3 extends over 17 amino acids. The sample originates from a study of graft-versus-host responses after intestinal transplantation. Looking at the study overall: Every one of the recipients received anti-thymocyte globulin induction and afterwards took tacrolimus and steroids for 3 to 4 years.

The sample consisted of PBMCs, taken 524 days after transplant. The rearrangement uses TRBV13 and TRBJ2-3, with a weak D call TRBD2 (7 bases). The sequence derives from a human patient who received an intestinal transplant, so some T cells may come from the graft donor. The CDR3 bases are TGTGCCAGCAGCCGACCGGGGGCGGGAGCGTTCACAGATACGCAGTATTTT. It encodes CASSRPGAGAFTDTQYF.